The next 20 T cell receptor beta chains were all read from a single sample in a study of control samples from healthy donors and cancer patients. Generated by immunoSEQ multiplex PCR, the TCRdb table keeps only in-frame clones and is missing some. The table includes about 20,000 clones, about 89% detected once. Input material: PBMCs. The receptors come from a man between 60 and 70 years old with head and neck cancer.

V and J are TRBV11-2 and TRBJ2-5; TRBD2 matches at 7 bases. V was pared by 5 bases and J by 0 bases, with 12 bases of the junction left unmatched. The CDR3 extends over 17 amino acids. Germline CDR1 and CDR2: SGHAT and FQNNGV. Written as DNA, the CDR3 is TGTGCCAGCAGCCCCCTGGGGCGGGGGAGAAACCAAGAGACCCAGTACTTC. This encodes CASSPLGRGRNQETQYF.

This CDR3 reads CASRIGGYGYTF. The CDR3 nucleotides read TGTGCCAGCCGTATAGGGGGTTATGGCTACACCTTC. The chain couples TRBV18 to TRBJ1-2; D is perhaps TRBD1 (6 bases). This CDR3 is built from 12 residues. The V end lost 8 bases, the J end lost 5 bases, and 12 bases lay between the germline ends. The V gene's germline CDR1 is KGHSH and CDR2 LQKENI.

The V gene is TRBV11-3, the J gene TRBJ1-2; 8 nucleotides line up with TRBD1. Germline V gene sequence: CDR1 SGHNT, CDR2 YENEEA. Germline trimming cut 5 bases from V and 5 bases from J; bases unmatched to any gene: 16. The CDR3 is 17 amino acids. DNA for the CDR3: TGTGCCAGCAGCCCAAACGACAGGGGCCCTCTTGGGTATGGCTACACCTTC. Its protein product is CASSPNDRGPLGYGYTF.

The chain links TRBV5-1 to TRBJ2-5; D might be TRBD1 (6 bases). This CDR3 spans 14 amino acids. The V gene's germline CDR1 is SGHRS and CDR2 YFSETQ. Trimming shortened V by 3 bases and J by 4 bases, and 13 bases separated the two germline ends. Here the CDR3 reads CASSSRAGVETQYF. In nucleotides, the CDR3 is TGCGCCAGCAGCTCAAGAGCAGGGGTAGAGACCCAGTACTTC.

For the CDR3, the DNA is TGTGCCAGTAGTATAGGAGGCCCGCGGTACAATGAGCAGTTCTTC. Translating gives CASSIGGPRYNEQFF. V and J are TRBV19 and TRBJ2-1; no clear D gene. CDR1 is LNHDA, CDR2 SQIVND, per germline (reference sequence). With 1 base removed from V and 4 bases from J, the gap between germline ends came to 11 bases. The CDR3 spans 15 residues.

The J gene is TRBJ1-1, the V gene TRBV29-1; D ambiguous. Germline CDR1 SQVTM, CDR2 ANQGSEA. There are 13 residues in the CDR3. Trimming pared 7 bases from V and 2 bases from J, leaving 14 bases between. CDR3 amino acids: CSGRTGYNTEAFF. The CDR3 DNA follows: TGCAGCGGGAGGACGGGATATAACACTGAAGCTTTCTTT.

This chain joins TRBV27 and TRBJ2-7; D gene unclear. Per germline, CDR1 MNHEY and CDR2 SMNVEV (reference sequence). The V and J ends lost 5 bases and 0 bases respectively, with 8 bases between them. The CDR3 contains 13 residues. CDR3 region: CASSPARSYEQYF. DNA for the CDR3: TGTGCCAGCAGTCCTGCCCGCTCCTACGAGCAGTACTTC.

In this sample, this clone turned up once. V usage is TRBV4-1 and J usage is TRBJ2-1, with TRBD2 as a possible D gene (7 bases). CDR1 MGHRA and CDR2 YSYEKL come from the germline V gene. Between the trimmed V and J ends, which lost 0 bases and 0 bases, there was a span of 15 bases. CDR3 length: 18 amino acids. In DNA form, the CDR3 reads TGCGCCAGCAGCCAAGAGGGGGGGCTGGACTCCTCCTACAATGAGCAGTTCTTC. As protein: CASSQEGGLDSSYNEQFF.

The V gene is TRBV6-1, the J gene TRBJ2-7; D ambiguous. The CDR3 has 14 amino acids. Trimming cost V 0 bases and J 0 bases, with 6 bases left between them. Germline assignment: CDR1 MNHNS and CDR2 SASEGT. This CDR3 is CASSEAAASYEQYF. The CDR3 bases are TGTGCCAGCAGTGAAGCAGCAGCCTCCTACGAGCAGTACTTC.

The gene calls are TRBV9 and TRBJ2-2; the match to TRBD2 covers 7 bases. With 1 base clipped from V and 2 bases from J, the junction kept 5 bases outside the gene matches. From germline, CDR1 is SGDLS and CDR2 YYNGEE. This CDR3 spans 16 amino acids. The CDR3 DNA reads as TGTGCCAGCAGCGTAACAGCGGGACTAAACACCGGGGAGCTGTTTTTT. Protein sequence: CASSVTAGLNTGELFF.

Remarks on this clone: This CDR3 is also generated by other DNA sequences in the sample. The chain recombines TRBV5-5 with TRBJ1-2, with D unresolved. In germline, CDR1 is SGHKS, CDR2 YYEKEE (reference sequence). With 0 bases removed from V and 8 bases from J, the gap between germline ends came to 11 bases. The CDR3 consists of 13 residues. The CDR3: CASSLEAGKGYTF. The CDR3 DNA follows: TGTGCCAGCAGCTTGGAGGCAGGAAAGGGCTACACCTTC.

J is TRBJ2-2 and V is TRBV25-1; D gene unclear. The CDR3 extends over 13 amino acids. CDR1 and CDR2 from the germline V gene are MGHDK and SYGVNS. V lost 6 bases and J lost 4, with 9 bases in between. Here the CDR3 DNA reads TGTGCCAGCAGACAACCGGGCACCGGGGAGCTGTTTTTT. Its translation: CASRQPGTGELFF.

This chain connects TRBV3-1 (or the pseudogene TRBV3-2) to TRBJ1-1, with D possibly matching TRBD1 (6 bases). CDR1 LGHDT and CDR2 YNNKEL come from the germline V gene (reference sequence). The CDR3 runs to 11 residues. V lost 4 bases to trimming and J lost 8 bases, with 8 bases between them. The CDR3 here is CASSRQAEAFF. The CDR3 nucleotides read TGTGCCAGCAGCCGACAGGCCGAAGCTTTCTTT.

The chain's CDR3 is CASSLTGSSYEQYF. In nucleotides, the CDR3 is TGTGCCAGTAGTCTGACGGGGAGCTCCTACGAGCAGTACTTC. The chain couples TRBV19 to TRBJ2-7; D may be TRBD2 (5 bases). This CDR3 comprises 14 residues. Germline lookup yields CDR1 LNHDA and CDR2 SQIVND (reference sequence). Between the trimmed V and J ends, which lost 5 bases and 0 bases, there was a span of 11 bases.

The CDR3 region is CASSLTGVVTEKLFF. The CDR3 DNA sequence: TGTGCCAGCAGTCTGACAGGGGTGGTAACTGAAAAACTGTTTTTT. V usage is TRBV6-5 and J usage is TRBJ1-4; 8 bases are shared with TRBD1. The trim removed 5 bases at V and 7 bases at J, leaving 9 bases unmatched. Germline lookup yields CDR1 MNHEY and CDR2 SVGAGI. The CDR3 runs 15 residues.

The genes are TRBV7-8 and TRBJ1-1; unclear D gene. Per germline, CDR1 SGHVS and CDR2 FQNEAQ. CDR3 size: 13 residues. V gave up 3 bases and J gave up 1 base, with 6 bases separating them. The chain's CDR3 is CASSFPGNTEAFF. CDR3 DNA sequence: TGTGCCAGCAGCTTTCCAGGGAACACTGAAGCTTTCTTT.

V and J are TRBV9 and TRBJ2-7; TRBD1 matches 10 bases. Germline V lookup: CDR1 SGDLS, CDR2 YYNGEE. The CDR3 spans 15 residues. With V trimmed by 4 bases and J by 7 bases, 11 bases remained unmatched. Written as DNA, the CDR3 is TGTGCCAGCAGCCCGTGGACAGGGGGAACGGGGGAGCAGTACTTC. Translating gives CASSPWTGGTGEQYF.

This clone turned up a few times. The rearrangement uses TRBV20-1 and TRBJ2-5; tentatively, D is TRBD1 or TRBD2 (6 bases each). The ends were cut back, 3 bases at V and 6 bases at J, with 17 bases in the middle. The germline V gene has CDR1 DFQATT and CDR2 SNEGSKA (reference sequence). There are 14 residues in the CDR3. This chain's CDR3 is CSASETRGWQTQYF. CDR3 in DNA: TGCAGTGCTAGTGAGACTAGGGGGTGGCAGACCCAGTACTTC.

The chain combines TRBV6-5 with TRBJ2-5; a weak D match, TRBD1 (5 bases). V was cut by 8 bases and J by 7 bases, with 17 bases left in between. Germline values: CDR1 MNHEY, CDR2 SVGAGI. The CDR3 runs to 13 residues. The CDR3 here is CASLRTGRGTQYF. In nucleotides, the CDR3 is TGTGCCAGCCTTCGAACAGGACGAGGGACCCAGTACTTC.

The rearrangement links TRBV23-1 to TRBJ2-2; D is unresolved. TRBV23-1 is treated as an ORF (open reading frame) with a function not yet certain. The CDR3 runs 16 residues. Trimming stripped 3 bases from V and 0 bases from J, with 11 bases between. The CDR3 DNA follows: TGCGCCAGCAGTCATCGCAGGAAGCCGAACACCGGGGAGCTGTTTTTT. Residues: CASSHRRKPNTGELFF.